This T cell receptor beta chain was sequenced during a study of T-cell memory formation after mild COVID-19. The CDR3 covers 17 residues. Germline CDR1 reads LGHDT; CDR2 reads YNNKEL (reference sequence). With 0 bases removed from V and 0 bases from J, the gap between germline ends came to 12 bases. Only a few counts were recorded for this clonotype. TCRdb recomputed calls from the 5' RACE reads with MiXCR, one row per CDR3 protein. The table includes about 290,000 distinct CDR3 sequences, 15% to 20% detected once. The TCR originated in a man in his late teens or twenties who had mild COVID-19 (a few samples of this study predate the infection). Cell type and time point are not known. The specimen was PBMCs or a T cell subset sorted from them (not recorded which). The chain carries TRBV3-1 and TRBJ2-1; D is possibly TRBD1 (6 bases). In nucleotides, the CDR3 is TGTGCCAGCAGCCAAGATACAGGGATGAGCTCCTACAATGAGCAGTTCTTC. Translated, it gives CASSQDTGMSSYNEQFF.